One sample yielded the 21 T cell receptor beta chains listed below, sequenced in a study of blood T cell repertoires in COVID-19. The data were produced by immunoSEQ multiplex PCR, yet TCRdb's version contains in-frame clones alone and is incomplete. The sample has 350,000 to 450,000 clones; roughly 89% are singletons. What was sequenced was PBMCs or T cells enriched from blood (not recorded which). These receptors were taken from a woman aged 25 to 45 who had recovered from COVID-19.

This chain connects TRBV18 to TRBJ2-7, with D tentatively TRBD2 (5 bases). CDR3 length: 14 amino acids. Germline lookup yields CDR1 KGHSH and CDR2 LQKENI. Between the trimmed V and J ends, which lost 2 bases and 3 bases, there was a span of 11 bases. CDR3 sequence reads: CASSPTDFNYEQYF. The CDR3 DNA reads TGTGCCAGCTCACCAACGGACTTTAACTACGAGCAGTACTTC.

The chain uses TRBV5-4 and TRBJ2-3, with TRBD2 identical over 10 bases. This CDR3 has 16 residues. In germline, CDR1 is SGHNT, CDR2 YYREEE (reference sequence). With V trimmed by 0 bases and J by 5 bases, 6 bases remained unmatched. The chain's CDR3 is CASSLGLAGVQDTQYF. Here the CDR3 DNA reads TGTGCCAGCAGCTTGGGGCTAGCGGGGGTGCAAGATACGCAGTATTTT.

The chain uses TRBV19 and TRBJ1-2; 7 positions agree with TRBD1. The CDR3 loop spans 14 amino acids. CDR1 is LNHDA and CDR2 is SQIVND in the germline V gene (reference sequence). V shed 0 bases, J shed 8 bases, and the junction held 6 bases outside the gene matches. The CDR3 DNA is TGTGCCAGTAGTATAGATCCCCCAGGGGGAGGCTACACCTTC. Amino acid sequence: CASSIDPPGGGYTF.

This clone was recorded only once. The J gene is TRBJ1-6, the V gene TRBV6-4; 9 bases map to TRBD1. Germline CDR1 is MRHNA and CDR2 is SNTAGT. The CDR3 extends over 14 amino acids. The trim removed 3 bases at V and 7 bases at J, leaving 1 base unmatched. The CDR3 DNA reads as TGTGCCAGCAGTGAGGGACAGGGAAATTCACCCCTCCACTTT. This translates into CASSEGQGNSPLHF.

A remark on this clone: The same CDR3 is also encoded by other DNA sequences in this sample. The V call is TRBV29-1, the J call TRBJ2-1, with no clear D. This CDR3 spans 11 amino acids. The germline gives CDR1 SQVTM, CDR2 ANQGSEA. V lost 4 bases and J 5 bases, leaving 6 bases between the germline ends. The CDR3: CSVGRDNEQFF. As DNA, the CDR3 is TGCAGCGTTGGCCGGGACAATGAGCAGTTCTTC.

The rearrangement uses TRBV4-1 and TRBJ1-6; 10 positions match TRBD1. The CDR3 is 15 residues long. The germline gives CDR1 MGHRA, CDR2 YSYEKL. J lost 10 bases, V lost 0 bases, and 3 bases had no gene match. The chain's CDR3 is CASSQDRDRGSPLHF. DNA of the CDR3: TGCGCCAGCAGCCAAGACCGGGACAGGGGCTCACCCCTCCACTTT.

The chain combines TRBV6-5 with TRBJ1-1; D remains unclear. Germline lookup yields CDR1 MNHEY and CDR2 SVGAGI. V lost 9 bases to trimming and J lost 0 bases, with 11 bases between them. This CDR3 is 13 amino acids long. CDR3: CARDGRLNTEAFF. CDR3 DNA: TGTGCCAGGGATGGGCGTTTGAACACTGAAGCTTTCTTT.

CDR3 sequence: CASSLSAGSHQPQHF. The CDR3 DNA reads as TGTGCCAGCAGTTTATCGGCAGGATCTCATCAGCCCCAGCATTTT. The chain links TRBV27 to TRBJ1-5; no clear D gene. The CDR3 is 15 amino acids. Per germline, CDR1 MNHEY and CDR2 SMNVEV (reference sequence). V was clipped by 0 bases and J by 5 bases, with 11 bases between them.

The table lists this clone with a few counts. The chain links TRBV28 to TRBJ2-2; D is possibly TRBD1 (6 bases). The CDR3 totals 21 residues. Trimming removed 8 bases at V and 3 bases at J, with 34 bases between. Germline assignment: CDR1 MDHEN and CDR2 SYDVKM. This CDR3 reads CASYRLFEGDTLIKDTGELFF. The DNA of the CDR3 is TGTGCCAGCTACCGACTTTTCGAGGGGGACACTCTAATCAAGGACACCGGGGAGCTGTTTTTT.

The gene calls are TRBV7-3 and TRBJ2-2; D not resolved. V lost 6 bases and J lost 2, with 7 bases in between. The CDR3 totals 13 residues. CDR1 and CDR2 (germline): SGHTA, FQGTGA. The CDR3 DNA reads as TGTGCCAGCAGGCTGACAAACACCGGGGAGCTGTTTTTT. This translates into CASRLTNTGELFF.

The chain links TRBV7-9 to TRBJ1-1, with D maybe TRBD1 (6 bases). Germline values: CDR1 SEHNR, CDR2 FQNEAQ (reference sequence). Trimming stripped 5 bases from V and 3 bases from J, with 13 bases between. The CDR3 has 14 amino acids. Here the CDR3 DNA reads TGTGCCAGCAGCCCACGAGGGGGAGACACTGAAGCTTTCTTT. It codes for CASSPRGGDTEAFF.

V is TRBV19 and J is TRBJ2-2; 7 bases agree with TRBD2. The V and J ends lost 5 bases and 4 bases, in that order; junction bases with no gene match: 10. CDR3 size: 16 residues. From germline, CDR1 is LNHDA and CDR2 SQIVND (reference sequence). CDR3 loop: CASSYGAPGGTGELFF. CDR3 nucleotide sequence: TGTGCCAGTAGTTATGGGGCCCCGGGGGGCACCGGGGAGCTGTTTTTT.

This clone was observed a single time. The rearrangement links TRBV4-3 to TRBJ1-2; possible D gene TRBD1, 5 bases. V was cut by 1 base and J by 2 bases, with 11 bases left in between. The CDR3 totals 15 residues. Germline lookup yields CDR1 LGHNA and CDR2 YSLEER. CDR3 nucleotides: TGCGCCAGCAGCCAAGGGGGGGGTCGGAACTATGGCTACACCTTC. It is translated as CASSQGGGRNYGYTF.

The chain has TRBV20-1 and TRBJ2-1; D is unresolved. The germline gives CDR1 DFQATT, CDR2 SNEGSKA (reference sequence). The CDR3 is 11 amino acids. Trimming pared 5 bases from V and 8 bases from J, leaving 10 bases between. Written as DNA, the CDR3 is TGCAGTGCTCGGAGAAGCCATGAGCAGTTCTTC. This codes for CSARRSHEQFF.

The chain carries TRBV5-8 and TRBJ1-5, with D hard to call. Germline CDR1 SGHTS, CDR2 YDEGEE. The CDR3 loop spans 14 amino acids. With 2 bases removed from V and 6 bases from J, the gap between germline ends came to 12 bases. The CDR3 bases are TGTGCCAGCAGCTTCGTTTCCCAGCGTCAGCCCCAGCATTTT. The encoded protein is CASSFVSQRQPQHF.

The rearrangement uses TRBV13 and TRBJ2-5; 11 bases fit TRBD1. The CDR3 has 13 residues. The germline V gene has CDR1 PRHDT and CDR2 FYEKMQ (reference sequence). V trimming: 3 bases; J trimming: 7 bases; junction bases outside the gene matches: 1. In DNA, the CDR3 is TGTGCCAGCAGCTTTGGGACAGGGGGGACCCAGTACTTC. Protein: CASSFGTGGTQYF.

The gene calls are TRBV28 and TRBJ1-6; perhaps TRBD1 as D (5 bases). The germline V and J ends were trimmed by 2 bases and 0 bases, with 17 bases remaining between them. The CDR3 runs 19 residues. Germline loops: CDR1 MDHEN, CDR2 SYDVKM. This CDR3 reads CASSLNLGQESSYNSPLHF. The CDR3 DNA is TGTGCCAGCAGTTTAAATTTGGGGCAGGAGAGCTCCTATAATTCACCCCTCCACTTT.

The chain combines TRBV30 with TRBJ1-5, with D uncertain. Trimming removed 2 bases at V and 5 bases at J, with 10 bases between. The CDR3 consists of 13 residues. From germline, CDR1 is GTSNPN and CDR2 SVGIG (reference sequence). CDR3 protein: CAWSHLNHQPQHF. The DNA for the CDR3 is TGTGCCTGGAGTCATCTAAACCATCAGCCCCAGCATTTT.

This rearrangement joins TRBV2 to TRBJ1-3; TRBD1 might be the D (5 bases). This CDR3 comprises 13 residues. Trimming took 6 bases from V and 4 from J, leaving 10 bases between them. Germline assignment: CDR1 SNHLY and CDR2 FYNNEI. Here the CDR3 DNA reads TGTGCCAGCAGGCGGGGGATCGGAAACACCATATATTTT. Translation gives CASRRGIGNTIYF.

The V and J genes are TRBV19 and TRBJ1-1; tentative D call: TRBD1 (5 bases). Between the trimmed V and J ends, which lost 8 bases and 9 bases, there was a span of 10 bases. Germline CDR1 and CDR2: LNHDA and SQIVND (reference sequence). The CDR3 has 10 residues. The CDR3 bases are TGTGCCAGTGGGGCAGGGAAAGCTTTCTTT. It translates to CASGAGKAFF.

The CDR3 coding sequence is TGCGCCAGCAGCCGATTCGCGGGAGGTGACAATGAGCAGTTCTTC. Amino acid sequence: CASSRFAGGDNEQFF. The chain joins TRBV5-1 to TRBJ2-1; TRBD2 matches 8 bases. CDR1 and CDR2 from the germline V gene are SGHRS and YFSETQ. CDR3 length equals 15 residues. Losses at the gene ends were 4 bases for V and 5 bases for J; bases not matched to a gene: 8.